This is a list of T cell receptor beta chains from one sample in a study of blood T cell repertoires in COVID-19. The table came from immunoSEQ multiplex PCR; TCRdb's copy has only in-frame clones and leaves some out. Here the sample spans some 180,000 clones, more than 80% being singletons. Sequenced input: peripheral blood. These receptors were collected from a woman aged 40 to 50 with COVID-19, enrolled during active disease. Each CDR3 is given with its conserved first and last residue. The D gene is left open where the match is weak. A clone size is listed for some rows: how often the clone was seen (once, few, many), or a class if it is expanded.

j_gene,v_gene,abundance,d_gene,CDR3nt,CDR3aa
TRBJ2-3,TRBV28,-,TRBD2,TGTGCCACCAAAATCGACCTAGCGGACCCCACAGATACGCAGTATTTT,CATKIDLADPTDTQYF
TRBJ2-7,TRBV11-2,-,TRBD1,TGTGCCAGCAGCTTACGCCGGACAGGGGGTGGCGACGAGCAGTACTTC,CASSLRRTGGGDEQYF
TRBJ1-1,TRBV21-1,-,-,TGTGCCAGCAGCAAAGCGCTGGGAAGGACAGCTGAAGCTTTCTTT,CASSKALGRTAEAFF
TRBJ2-1,TRBV7-2,-,-,TGTGCCAGCAGCCTACTAAATGAGCAGTTCTTC,CASSLLNEQFF
TRBJ2-1,TRBV28,-,TRBD2,TGTGCCAGCAGTAGGACCGGGACTAGCGGGAGGAATGAGCAGTTCTTC,CASSRTGTSGRNEQFF
TRBJ2-1,TRBV5-1,-,TRBD2,TGCGCCAGCAGCTTGGTTCTAGCGGGAGAATCGACCTACAATGAGCAGTTCTTC,CASSLVLAGESTYNEQFF
TRBJ2-5,TRBV14,-,TRBD2,TGTGCCAGCAGCCAGATCGGGTTCGGGGCCGGGAGGGGAGAGACCCAGTACTTC,CASSQIGFGAGRGETQYF
TRBJ2-7,TRBV4-1,-,-,TGCGCCAGCAGCCAAGTTAGATTTAGAGAGCAGTACTTC,CASSQVRFREQYF
TRBJ2-1,TRBV6-1,-,TRBD1,TGTGCCAGCAGCGACAGGGACAATGAGCAGTTCTTC,CASSDRDNEQFF
TRBJ2-3,TRBV5-4,-,TRBD2,TGTGCCAGCAGCCAGGGGACTAGATCTGCAGATACGCAGTATTTT,CASSQGTRSADTQYF
TRBJ2-7,TRBV10-3,-,TRBD2,TGTGCCAACGCGCCGGGACTAGAAACCTACGAGCAGTACTTC,CANAPGLETYEQYF
TRBJ1-6,TRBV28,-,-,TGTGCCAGCAGTTCTCCGGGACAAAATTCACCCCTCCACTTT,CASSSPGQNSPLHF
TRBJ1-3,TRBV12-3/TRBV12-4,-,TRBD1,TGTGCCATGGACAGGGGGAATGGAAACACCATATATTTT,CAMDRGNGNTIYF
TRBJ1-5,TRBV18,-,-,TGTGCCAGCTCACCATGGAACAGTCAGCCCCAGCATTTT,CASSPWNSQPQHF
TRBJ2-5,TRBV6-5,-,-,TGTGCCGGACAGTACCAAGAGACCCAGTACTTC,CAGQYQETQYF
TRBJ2-1,TRBV29-1,-,TRBD2,TGCAGCGGAGGACTAGCCGGTGAGCAGTTCTTC,CSGGLAGEQFF
TRBJ1-4,TRBV30,-,-,TGTGCCTGGCTTAACTCGGGTGCAACTAATGAAAAACTGTTTTTT,CAWLNSGATNEKLFF
TRBJ2-3,TRBV2,few,-,TGTGCCAGCACCGTAAATAAAGATACGCAGTATTTT,CASTVNKDTQYF
TRBJ2-1,TRBV24-1,-,-,TGTGCCACCAGTGATTTGAACAACAGACAGGTTCAGTTCTTC,CATSDLNNRQVQFF
TRBJ1-2,TRBV14,-,-,TGTGCCAGCAGCCACCCCTTGGGGACAACACCAATGGCCGGCTACACCTTC,CASSHPLGTTPMAGYTF
TRBJ2-3,TRBV3-1/TRBV3-2,-,TRBD2,TGTGCCAGCAGCCCAGAAGGACTAGCGGGAGGGCCGCGTACGCAGTATTTT,CASSPEGLAGGPRTQYF
TRBJ1-2,TRBV3-1/TRBV3-2,-,-,TGTGCCAGCAGCCAATCGGACTATGGCTACACCTTC,CASSQSDYGYTF
TRBJ2-5,TRBV5-8,-,-,TGTGCCAGCAGAGCATTCCAGGGCCAAGAGACCCAGTACTTC,CASRAFQGQETQYF
TRBJ2-2,TRBV2,few,-,TGTGCCAGCAGCAAAGCGGCCCCAGGGGTCGGGGAGCTGTTTTTT,CASSKAAPGVGELFF
TRBJ1-2,TRBV2,-,-,TGTGCCAGCAGCGCAAAGGGAGGCTTCTATGGCTACACCTTC,CASSAKGGFYGYTF
TRBJ2-1,TRBV9,-,-,TGTGCCAGCAGCGTCGGGGAGTACAATGAGCAGTTCTTC,CASSVGEYNEQFF
TRBJ2-7,TRBV29-1,-,TRBD1,TGCAGCGCCATGGGACAGGGGGAGTACGAGCAGTACTTC,CSAMGQGEYEQYF
TRBJ2-7,TRBV5-1,-,-,TGCGCCAGCAAATCGGGGTTTATGGTCTACGAGCAGTACTTC,CASKSGFMVYEQYF
TRBJ1-3,TRBV3-1/TRBV3-2,-,-,TGTGCCAGCAGCCGGGCGAACTCTGGAAACACCATATATTTT,CASSRANSGNTIYF
TRBJ1-3,TRBV9,-,TRBD1,TGTGCCAGCAGCGTAGAGGGGGCTCTTGGAAACACCATATATTTT,CASSVEGALGNTIYF
TRBJ1-2,TRBV28,-,-,TGTGCCAGCAGTAATCGGTTTGGGGCGAACTATGGCTACACCTTC,CASSNRFGANYGYTF
TRBJ1-2,TRBV24-1,-,-,TGTGCCACCAGTGATTCCGACAGACCTAACTATGGCTACACCTTC,CATSDSDRPNYGYTF
TRBJ1-2,TRBV7-8,-,TRBD1,TGTGCCAGCAGCCCACGACAGGGGCCGGCCGATGGCTACACCTTC,CASSPRQGPADGYTF
TRBJ2-3,TRBV5-1,-,-,TGCGCCAGCAGGGAGTCGCAGGGAGATACGCAGTATTTT,CASRESQGDTQYF
TRBJ2-7,TRBV11-3,-,TRBD1,TGTGCCAGCTCTCAGGGACAGAACTACGAGCAGTACTTC,CASSQGQNYEQYF
TRBJ1-6,TRBV6-5,-,-,TGTGCCAGCAGATATATGCAGGGTCTGGGGTCACCCCTCCACTTT,CASRYMQGLGSPLHF
TRBJ2-2,TRBV6-1,many,-,TGTGCCAGCAGTGAAAGTCTAGAGGTGTACGGGGAGCTGTTTTTT,CASSESLEVYGELFF
TRBJ1-1,TRBV5-5,-,-,TGTGCCACCCCGAGGGCACCTAACACTGAAGCTTTCTTT,CATPRAPNTEAFF
TRBJ1-3,TRBV5-1,-,TRBD1,TGCGCCAGCAGCAGGGACAGGGCGCAATCGAACACCATATATTTT,CASSRDRAQSNTIYF
TRBJ2-1,TRBV6-5,once,-,TGTGCCAGCGGGCAGGGCCCGTACAATGAGCAGTTCTTC,CASGQGPYNEQFF
TRBJ2-7,TRBV28,-,-,TGTGCCAGCAGTCCTCGACGGGCTGGACTTAAGCAGTACTTC,CASSPRRAGLKQYF